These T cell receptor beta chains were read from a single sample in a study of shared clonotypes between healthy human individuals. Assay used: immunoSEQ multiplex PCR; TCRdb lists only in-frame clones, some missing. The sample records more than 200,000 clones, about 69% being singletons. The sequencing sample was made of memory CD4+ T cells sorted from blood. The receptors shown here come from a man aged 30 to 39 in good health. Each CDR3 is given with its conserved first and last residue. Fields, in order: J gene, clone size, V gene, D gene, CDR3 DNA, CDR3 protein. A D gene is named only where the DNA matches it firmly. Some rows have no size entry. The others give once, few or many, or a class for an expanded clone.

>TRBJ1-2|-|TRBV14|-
TGTGCCAGCAGCCAAGGGGACGGAGTCTATGGCTACACCTTC
CASSQGDGVYGYTF
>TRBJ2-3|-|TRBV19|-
TGTGCCAGTAGGAGGCGGGCGGACGAAAGCACAGATACGCAGTATTTT
CASRRRADESTDTQYF
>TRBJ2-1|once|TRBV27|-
TGTGCCAGCAGCCCCACATGGATAGGAGGGGCGCCCCAGTTCTTC
CASSPTWIGGAPQFF
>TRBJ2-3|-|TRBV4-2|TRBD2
TGTGCCAGCAGCCAAGCGGGGGGAGTACCAGCCGATACGCAGTATTTT
CASSQAGGVPADTQYF
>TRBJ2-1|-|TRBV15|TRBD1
TGTGCCACCAGCAGAGGAGCGATGGGACAGGGTAACAATGAGCAGTTCTTC
CATSRGAMGQGNNEQFF
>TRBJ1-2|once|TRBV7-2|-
TGTGCCAGCAGCTCCTACCCTTGGCGGGGTTATGGCTACACCTTC
CASSSYPWRGYGYTF
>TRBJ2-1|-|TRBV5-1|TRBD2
TGCGCCAGCAGCTCGTCCGGGACTAGCGGGAGGGCCGACTACAATGAGCAGTTCTTC
CASSSSGTSGRADYNEQFF
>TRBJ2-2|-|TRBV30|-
TGTGCCTGCAAGGGAAACAGGAACACCGGGGAGCTGTTTTTT
CACKGNRNTGELFF
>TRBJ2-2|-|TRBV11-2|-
TGTGCCAGCACCTCAAAAGGCGGGGCGGGGACCGGGGAGCTGTTTTTT
CASTSKGGAGTGELFF
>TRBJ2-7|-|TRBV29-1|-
TGCAGCGTAACCGGGCCTGGATACGAGCAGTACTTC
CSVTGPGYEQYF
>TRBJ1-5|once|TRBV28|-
TGTGCCAGCAGCACAGGCTTTTCTAGCAATCAGCCCCAGCATTTT
CASSTGFSSNQPQHF
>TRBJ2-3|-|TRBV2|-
TGTGCCAGCAGTGAAGGGGTACTGGGGAGCACAGATACGCAGTATTTT
CASSEGVLGSTDTQYF
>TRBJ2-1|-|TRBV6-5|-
TGTGCCGCGAGGGGTAGCTCCTACAATGAGCAGTTCTTC
CAARGSSYNEQFF
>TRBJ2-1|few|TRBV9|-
TGTGCCAGCAGCGTAGTTAGGGCGGGACGGCAGTTCTTC
CASSVVRAGRQFF
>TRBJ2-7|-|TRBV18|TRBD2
TGTGCCAGCTCACCGGGAATCCGGCTAGCGGGGTACTACGAGCAGTACTTC
CASSPGIRLAGYYEQYF
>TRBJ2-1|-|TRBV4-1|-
TGCGCCAGCGGGGGGGGCGACCTAAGCTCCTACAATGAGCAGTTCTTC
CASGGGDLSSYNEQFF
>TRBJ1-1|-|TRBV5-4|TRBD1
TGTGCCAGCAGCTGGGGACAGGGCGACACTGAAGCTTTCTTT
CASSWGQGDTEAFF
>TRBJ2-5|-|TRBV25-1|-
TGTGCCAGCAGTGAATCAAGGGGTGGCGAGACCCAGTACTTC
CASSESRGGETQYF
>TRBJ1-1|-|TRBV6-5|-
TGTGCCAGCAGACGTACAGGTGCGAACACTGAAGCTTTCTTT
CASRRTGANTEAFF
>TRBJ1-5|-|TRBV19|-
TGTGCCAGTAAGCTTACGGGCGTCAATCAGCCCCAGCATTTT
CASKLTGVNQPQHF
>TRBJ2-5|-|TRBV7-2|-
TGTGCCAGCAGCTTAGAGCCTATCGTCCTAGCTGGAGAGACCCAGTACTTC
CASSLEPIVLAGETQYF
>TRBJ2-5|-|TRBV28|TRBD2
TGTGCCAGCAGTTTTAGGCGGGAGGCCAGTCAAGAGACCCAGTACTTC
CASSFRREASQETQYF